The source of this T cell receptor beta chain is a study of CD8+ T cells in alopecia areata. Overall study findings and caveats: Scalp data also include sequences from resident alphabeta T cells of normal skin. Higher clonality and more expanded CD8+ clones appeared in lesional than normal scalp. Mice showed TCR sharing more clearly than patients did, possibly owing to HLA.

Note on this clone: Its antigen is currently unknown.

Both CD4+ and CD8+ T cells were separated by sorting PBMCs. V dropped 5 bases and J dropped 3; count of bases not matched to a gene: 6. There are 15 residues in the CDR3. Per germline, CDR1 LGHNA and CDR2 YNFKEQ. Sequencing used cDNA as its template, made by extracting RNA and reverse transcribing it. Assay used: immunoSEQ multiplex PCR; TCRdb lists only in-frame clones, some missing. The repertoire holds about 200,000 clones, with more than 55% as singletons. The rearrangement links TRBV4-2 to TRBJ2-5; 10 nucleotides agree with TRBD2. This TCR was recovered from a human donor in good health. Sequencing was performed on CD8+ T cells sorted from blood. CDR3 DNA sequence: TGTGCCAGCAGCGGAAAGCGGGGGGGCAAAGAGACCCAGTACTTC. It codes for CASSGKRGGKETQYF.